This T cell receptor beta chain was captured by sequencing in a study of blood T cell repertoires in COVID-19. Study at large: The United States, Italy and Spain provided the acute and convalescent COVID-19 samples. T cells, B-cell-depleted T cells, or PBMCs supplied cDNA or gDNA.

Original handling: The authors estimated nucleated cell counts from reference gene primer amplification. Here immunoSEQ multiplex PCR was the method, and the copy in TCRdb shows in-frame clones only, minus some. That table is the source of V, J and clone size, and D and trimming were worked out from the DNA. The table includes tens of thousands of clones, around 90% detected once. The Seattle site enrolled patients during active infection and followed them longitudinally. The CDR3 length is 15 residues. The source material was peripheral blood. This rearrangement joins TRBV21-1 to TRBJ2-7; the table's D call, TRBD1, has no DNA check behind it. TRBV21-1 is reported as a pseudogene. The clonotype originates from a man in his 60s with COVID-19, enrolled during active disease. CDR3 nucleotide sequence: TGTGCCAGCAGCAAACGCCAGATGGGGGCTCGGGAGCAGTACTTC. It specifies CASSKRQMGAREQYF.